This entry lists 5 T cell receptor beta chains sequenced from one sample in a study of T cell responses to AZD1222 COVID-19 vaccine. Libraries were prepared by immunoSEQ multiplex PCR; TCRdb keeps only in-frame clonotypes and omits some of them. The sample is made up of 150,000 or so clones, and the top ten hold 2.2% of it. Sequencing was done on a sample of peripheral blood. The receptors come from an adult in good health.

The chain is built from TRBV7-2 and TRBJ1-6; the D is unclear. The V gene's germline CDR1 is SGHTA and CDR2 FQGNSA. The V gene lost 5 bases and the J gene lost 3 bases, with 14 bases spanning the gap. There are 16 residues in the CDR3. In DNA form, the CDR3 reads TGTGCCAGCAGCGCTGATCTTATCTTCTATAATTCACCCCTCCACTTT. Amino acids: CASSADLIFYNSPLHF. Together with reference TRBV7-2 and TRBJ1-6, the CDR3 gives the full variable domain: GAGVSQSPSNKVTEKGKDVELRCDPISGHTALYWYRQSLGQGLEFLIYFQGNSAPDKSGLPSDRFSAERTGGSVSTLTIQRTQQEDSAVYLCASSADLIFYNSPLHFGNGTRLTVT.

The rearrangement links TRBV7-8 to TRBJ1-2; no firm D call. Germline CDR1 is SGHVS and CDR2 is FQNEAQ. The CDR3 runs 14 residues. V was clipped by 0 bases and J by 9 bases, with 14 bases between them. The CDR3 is CASSLASAGSSYTF. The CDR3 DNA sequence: TGTGCCAGCAGCTTAGCATCAGCAGGATCAAGCTACACCTTC.

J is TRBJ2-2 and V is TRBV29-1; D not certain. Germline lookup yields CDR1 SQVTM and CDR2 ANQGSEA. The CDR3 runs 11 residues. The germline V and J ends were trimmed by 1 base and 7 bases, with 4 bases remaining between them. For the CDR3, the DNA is TGCAGCGTTGAAGGCGGCGGGGAGCTGTTTTTT. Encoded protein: CSVEGGGELFF.

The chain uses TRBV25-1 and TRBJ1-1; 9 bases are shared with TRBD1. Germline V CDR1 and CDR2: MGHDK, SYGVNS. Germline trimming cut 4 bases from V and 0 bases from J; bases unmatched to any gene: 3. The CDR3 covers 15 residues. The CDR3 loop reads CASSGQGGMNTEAFF. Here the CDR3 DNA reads TGTGCCAGCAGTGGACAGGGGGGGATGAACACTGAAGCTTTCTTT.

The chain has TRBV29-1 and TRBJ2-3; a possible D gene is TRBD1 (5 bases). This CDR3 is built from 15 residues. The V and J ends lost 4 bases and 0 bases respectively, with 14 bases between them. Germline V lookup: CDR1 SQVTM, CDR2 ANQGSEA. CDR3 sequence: CSVGGGAASTDTQYF. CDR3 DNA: TGCAGCGTTGGGGGTGGGGCAGCTAGCACAGATACGCAGTATTTT.